Below, 29 T cell receptor beta chains from the same sample are listed, as sequenced in a study of CD8 T cells in ankylosing spondylitis (dated by TCRdb to the late 2010s). Library creation used 5' RACE. Sequenced on an Illumina HiSeq 2500. TCRdb reran the public reads through fastp at Q25 and MiXCR, keeping productive beta chains. Identical CDR3 protein sequences are pooled into one entry, listed with their most common genes and DNA. The sample includes 230,000 or so distinct CDR3 sequences, with more than 20% observed a single time. The ten largest clones capture roughly 0.67% of the sample. The source material was blood, either unsorted or a sorted T cell fraction (not recorded which). All receptors come from a male donor with ankylosing spondylitis or in good health (not recorded which).

The V call is TRBV20-1, the J call TRBJ1-6; the match to TRBD1 covers 9 bases. Germline-derived CDR1 and CDR2 are DFQATT and SNEGSKA (reference sequence). This CDR3 is built from 16 residues. Germline trimming cut 1 base from V and 6 bases from J; bases unmatched to any gene: 7. CDR3 nucleotide sequence: TGCAGTGCTAGAGTTAGGCGGGGACAGGGTAATTCACCCCTCCACTTT. Translated, it gives CSARVRRGQGNSPLHF.

This chain uses TRBV10-3 with TRBJ2-3; 10 bases match TRBD1. With 4 bases clipped from V and 2 bases from J, the junction kept 9 bases outside the gene matches. The V gene's germline CDR1 is ENHRY and CDR2 SYGVKD. The CDR3 spans 17 residues. The CDR3 DNA follows: TGTGCCATCAGTGCTGAATGGACAGGGGGAAACACAGATACGCAGTATTTT. This translates into CAISAEWTGGNTDTQYF.

This sequence joins TRBV12-3 or TRBV12-4 and TRBJ2-7; 9 bases agree with TRBD1. The CDR3 is 13 amino acids. V trimming: 6 bases; J trimming: 8 bases; junction bases outside the gene matches: 8. CDR3 nucleotide sequence: TGTGCCAGCAGCACCGGGACAGGGTTCCAGCAGTACTTC. The encoded protein is CASSTGTGFQQYF.

The table lists this clonotype with many counts. The rearrangement links TRBV20-1 to TRBJ2-3; the D gene is possibly TRBD1 (5 bases). This CDR3 is built from 13 residues. Trimming left V 6 bases short and J 1 base short, with 11 bases between. The germline gives CDR1 DFQATT, CDR2 SNEGSKA (reference sequence). The chain's CDR3 is CSADGHRTDTQYF. CDR3 DNA: TGCAGTGCCGACGGACACCGCACAGATACGCAGTATTTT.

This clonotype was counted at least ten times. This chain joins TRBV12-3 or TRBV12-4 and TRBJ2-5; D gene uncertain. This CDR3 contains 14 residues. V lost 3 bases and J lost 5, with 13 bases in between. CDR3 DNA: TGTGCCAGCAGTTTGGGCGGAGACCTGGAGACCCAGTACTTC. Translated, it gives CASSLGGDLETQYF.

The rearrangement joins TRBV20-1 to TRBJ1-2; D ambiguous. Germline V gene sequence: CDR1 DFQATT, CDR2 SNEGSKA (reference sequence). This CDR3 comprises 15 residues. The V end was cut by 5 bases, the J end by 1 base, with 17 bases between. The CDR3, as DNA: TGCAGTGCTCAGCCGGGATTCAGAAATAACTATGGCTACACCTTC. Its protein product is CSAQPGFRNNYGYTF.

This clonotype was counted at least ten times. The chain couples TRBV20-1 to TRBJ2-1; D unclear. V dropped 2 bases and J dropped 0 bases, with 8 bases sitting between them. Germline CDR1 and CDR2: DFQATT and SNEGSKA (reference sequence). This CDR3 comprises 14 residues. The CDR3 sequence: CSARLVDSYNEQFF. DNA of the CDR3: TGCAGTGCTAGACTAGTGGACTCCTACAATGAGCAGTTCTTC.

In its sample, this clonotype was seen many times. The chain employs TRBV5-1 and TRBJ2-1; 10 bases are a match to TRBD1. After removal of 4 bases from V and 6 bases from J, the junction contained 7 bases not matched to a gene. This CDR3 region has 15 residues. From germline, CDR1 is SGHRS and CDR2 YFSETQ. As DNA, the CDR3 is TGCGCCAGCAGCAAGGGACAGGGGATCAGCAATGAGCAGTTCTTC. This gives the protein CASSKGQGISNEQFF.

This clonotype was seen more than once but under ten times. The genes are TRBV7-9 and TRBJ2-7, with D tentatively TRBD1 (5 bases). Per germline, CDR1 SEHNR and CDR2 FQNEAQ (reference sequence). The CDR3 has 13 amino acids. Trimming pared 1 base from V and 3 bases from J, leaving 7 bases between. CDR3 bases: TGTGCCAGCAGCTTAGTCGGACACTACGAGCAGTACTTC. Its protein is CASSLVGHYEQYF.

The chain has TRBV29-1 and TRBJ2-5; tentative D call: TRBD1 (5 bases). Germline assignment: CDR1 SQVTM and CDR2 ANQGSEA. Deletions cut 4 bases from V and 7 bases from J, with 25 bases between. This CDR3 is built from 16 residues. This CDR3 reads CSVVVVWAPITGTQYF. CDR3 bases: TGCAGCGTTGTGGTGGTGTGGGCTCCCATAACAGGGACCCAGTACTTC.

This clonotype was counted many times. The chain uses TRBV15 and TRBJ2-1; TRBD2 agrees at 12 bases. The CDR3 contains 15 residues. V lost 1 base and J lost 8; bases outside the gene matches: 3. The V gene's germline CDR1 is LNHNV and CDR2 YYDKDF (reference sequence). The CDR3, as DNA: TGTGCCACCAGCAGAGCTAGCGGGGGGGCCTATGAGCAGTTCTTC. Translated: CATSRASGGAYEQFF.

This clonotype was recorded many times. The chain carries TRBV5-1 and TRBJ2-2; perhaps D is TRBD1 or TRBD2 (5 bases each). Germline-derived CDR1 and CDR2 are SGHRS and YFSETQ. The CDR3 contains 17 residues. Trimming took off 0 bases at V and 6 bases at J, with 18 bases between the two ends. The CDR3, as DNA: TGCGCCAGCAGCTTGGGGGGCGTTGGACTCATATCCGGGGAGCTGTTTTTT. Its protein is CASSLGGVGLISGELFF.

This clonotype turned up a few times. The V call is TRBV10-3, the J call TRBJ2-5; TRBD1 matches 8 bases. The junction had 3 bases not matched to a gene; V was cut back by 6 bases and J by 3 bases. The CDR3 sequence is 13 residues long. Germline loops: CDR1 ENHRY, CDR2 SYGVKD. The chain's CDR3 is CAIRKQGEETQYF. The CDR3 nucleotides are TGTGCCATCAGAAAACAGGGGGAAGAGACCCAGTACTTC.

The chain links TRBV23-1 to TRBJ2-2; TRBD2 aligns across 7 bases. Being an ORF, TRBV23-1 has a function that is uncertain. The CDR3 extends over 18 amino acids. With 4 bases clipped from V and 4 bases from J, the junction kept 15 bases outside the gene matches. As DNA, the CDR3 is TGCGCCAGCAGTCCCTTACCGGGGGGACGGAGGCTCACCGGGGAGCTGTTTTTT. Amino acids: CASSPLPGGRRLTGELFF.

The genes are TRBV2 and TRBJ2-7; D is ambiguous. V was trimmed by 7 bases and J by 4 bases, leaving 17 bases between them. Germline-derived CDR1 and CDR2 are SNHLY and FYNNEI. This CDR3 is 14 amino acids long. CDR3 in DNA: TGTGCCAGCAAGACGGTTTCCACCGTATACGAGCAGTACTTC. Its translation: CASKTVSTVYEQYF. Combining the CDR3 with reference TRBV2 and TRBJ2-7 gives the whole variable domain EPEVTQTPSHQVTQMGQEVILRCVPISNHLYFYWYRQILGQKVEFLVSFYNNEISEKSEIFDDQFSVERPDGSNFTLKIRSTKLEDSAMYFCASKTVSTVYEQYFGPGTRLTVT.

This clonotype was counted only a few times. V and J are TRBV15 and TRBJ2-4, with 7 bases that match TRBD2. The CDR3 runs 13 residues. Unmatched junction bases numbered 4, after V lost 3 bases and J lost 8 bases. From germline, CDR1 is LNHNV and CDR2 YYDKDF (reference sequence). The CDR3 here is CATSSRGRDIQYF. DNA for the CDR3: TGTGCCACCAGCAGCCGTGGGAGGGACATTCAGTACTTC.

This clonotype was recorded many times. The chain combines TRBV3-1 with TRBJ2-1; no clear D. The V and J ends lost 1 base and 7 bases respectively, with 11 bases between them. The CDR3 totals 14 residues. CDR1 is LGHDT, CDR2 YNNKEL, per germline (reference sequence). DNA of the CDR3: TGTGCCAGCAGCCAAGGCAGGAAATCAAATGAGCAGTTCTTC. It yields the protein CASSQGRKSNEQFF.

The chain is built from TRBV7-9 and TRBJ2-5, with TRBD1 matching over 7 bases. CDR3 length: 16 amino acids. V lost 5 bases and J lost 2; bases outside the gene matches: 11. Germline V gene data show CDR1 as SEHNR and CDR2 as FQNEAQ (reference sequence). CDR3 protein: CASSPRGTVRQETQYF. CDR3 nucleotides: TGTGCCAGCAGCCCAAGGGGGACAGTACGTCAAGAGACCCAGTACTTC. The variable domain in full, with the rest retrieved from reference TRBV7-9 and TRBJ2-5, is DTGVSQNPRHKITKRGQNVTFRCDPISEHNRLYWYRQTLGQGPEFLTYFQNEAQLEKSRLLSDRFSAERPKGSFSTLEIQRTEQGDSAMYLCASSPRGTVRQETQYFGPGTRLLVL.

This chain links TRBV6-1 with TRBJ2-1; the D gene is possibly TRBD1 (6 bases). The CDR3 spans 12 residues. The ends were cut back, 10 bases at V and 4 bases at J, with 11 bases in the middle. Germline CDR1 and CDR2: MNHNS and SASEGT. The CDR3 coding sequence is TGTGCCACCGGGACATTATACAATGAGCAGTTCTTC. Translating gives CATGTLYNEQFF.

This chain links TRBV9 with TRBJ2-5, with unresolved D. The CDR3 is 12 residues long. Germline assignment: CDR1 SGDLS and CDR2 YYNGEE. V was clipped by 3 bases and J by 5 bases, with 8 bases between them. The CDR3 sequence is CASSGQSETQYF. The CDR3 DNA reads TGTGCCAGCAGCGGCCAATCGGAGACCCAGTACTTC.

As regards this clonotype: A read error may explain this, as a much larger clone is one base away. The CDR3 carries no conserved terminal phenylalanine or tryptophan, so it likely arises from a read error. The rearrangement joins TRBV24-1 to TRBJ2-7; D is unclear. The CDR3 covers 14 residues. Trimming cost V 4 bases and J 2 bases, with 11 bases left between them. Germline V CDR1 and CDR2: KGHDR, SFDVKD. In DNA, the CDR3 is TGTGCCACCAGTGAAGGCGGCGCACCCTACGAGCAGTACTAC. It is translated as CATSEGGAPYEQYY.

This clonotype was found a few times. The chain's CDR3 is CASSREPGTSYEQYF. CDR3 DNA sequence: TGTGCCAGCAGTCGCGAACCCGGGACCTCTTACGAGCAGTACTTC. This rearrangement joins TRBV12-3 or TRBV12-4 to TRBJ2-7, with D tentatively TRBD1 or TRBD2 (5 bases each). The CDR3 extends over 15 amino acids. Trimming removed 5 bases from V and 4 bases from J, with 18 bases in between.

This clonotype was seen ten or more times. This chain connects TRBV7-9 to TRBJ1-4; D gene ambiguous. The length of the CDR3 is 13 residues. The V and J ends lost 5 bases and 5 bases respectively, with 9 bases between them. Germline-derived CDR1 and CDR2 are SEHNR and FQNEAQ (reference sequence). In DNA, the CDR3 is TGTGCCAGCAGCCTAGTATCCAATGAAAAACTGTTTTTT. Translating gives CASSLVSNEKLFF.

V and J are TRBV29-1 and TRBJ2-7; possible D gene TRBD1, 6 bases. Per the germline V gene, CDR1 is SQVTM and CDR2 is ANQGSEA. The CDR3 consists of 13 residues. Trimming shortened V by 4 bases and J by 3 bases, and 13 bases separated the two germline ends. As DNA, the CDR3 is TGCAGCGTTGCCGACAGGTCGGACTACGAGCAGTACTTC. Its protein product is CSVADRSDYEQYF.

This chain joins TRBV20-1 and TRBJ2-7; no definite D call. With 4 bases removed from V and 3 bases from J, the gap between germline ends came to 16 bases. Germline CDR1 DFQATT, CDR2 SNEGSKA (reference sequence). The CDR3 contains 14 residues. This CDR3 is CSAIPKTSHYEQYF. The CDR3 region has the DNA TGCAGTGCTATACCCAAGACTTCCCACTACGAGCAGTACTTC.

Turning to this clonotype: This may arise from a read error, as a much more abundant clone is one base away. V and J are TRBV3-1 and TRBJ2-2, with D perhaps TRBD2 (6 bases). The CDR3 has 15 residues. CDR1 and CDR2 (germline): LGHDT, YNNKEL (reference sequence). DNA for the CDR3: TGTGCCAGCTGCCAAGGGACCGGGGGCACCGGGGAGCTGTTTTTT. Encoded protein: CASCQGTGGTGELFF. The variable domain in full, completed from reference TRBV3-1 and TRBJ2-2, reads DTAVSQTPKYLVTQMGNDKSIKCEQNLGHDTMYWYKQDSKKFLKIMFSYNNKELIINETVPNRFSPKSPDKAHLNLHINSLELGDSAVYFCASCQGTGGTGELFFGEGSRLTVL.

V gene TRBV2 combines with J gene TRBJ2-6; TRBD1 or TRBD2 may be the D gene (6 bases each). Germline assignment: CDR1 SNHLY and CDR2 FYNNEI. The CDR3 consists of 18 residues. V shed 6 bases and J shed 0 bases, with 18 bases lying between them. This chain's CDR3 is CASRPWAPGASGANVLTF. The DNA for the CDR3 is TGTGCCAGCAGGCCCTGGGCCCCGGGGGCCTCTGGGGCCAACGTCCTGACTTTC. Together with reference TRBV2 and TRBJ2-6, the CDR3 gives the full variable domain: EPEVTQTPSHQVTQMGQEVILRCVPISNHLYFYWYRQILGQKVEFLVSFYNNEISEKSEIFDDQFSVERPDGSNFTLKIRSTKLEDSAMYFCASRPWAPGASGANVLTFGAGSRLTVL.

This clonotype was recorded at least ten times. The rearrangement joins TRBV20-1 to TRBJ1-2, with a possible D match to TRBD1 (6 bases). Looked up from germline, CDR1 is DFQATT and CDR2 is SNEGSKA (reference sequence). This CDR3 is 14 amino acids long. Trimming left V 4 bases short and J 0 bases short, with 12 bases between. For the CDR3, the DNA is TGCAGTGCTACCCAGGGGAGCCCTAACTATGGCTACACCTTC. Its translation: CSATQGSPNYGYTF.

The rearrangement joins TRBV5-5 to TRBJ2-1, with 7 bases lining up with TRBD1. Germline CDR1 is SGHKS and CDR2 is YYEKEE (reference sequence). The CDR3 has 16 amino acids. J gave up 9 bases and V 4 bases, and 16 bases lay outside the gene matches. The CDR3 spells CASSQGGRDIGGEQFF. CDR3 DNA: TGTGCCAGCAGCCAAGGGGGCAGGGACATAGGGGGTGAGCAGTTCTTC.